This T cell receptor (beta chain) emerged from a study of OX40 agonist ivuxolimab in advanced cancers. Measured with immunoSEQ multiplex PCR; TCRdb has only the in-frame clones, and not every one. The table lists approximately 12,000 clones, roughly 69% of them singletons. The CDR3 spans 16 residues. The origin of this receptor is an adult with an advanced solid tumor such as melanoma, head and neck, liver or kidney cancer. The sample here was CD4+ or CD8+ T cells sorted from blood, taken in a trial of the OX40 agonist ivuxolimab. The rearrangement links TRBV21-1 to TRBJ2-1; the DNA was not used to check the table's D call, TRBD2. TRBV21-1 is deemed a pseudogene. CDR3 loop: CASIGTSGDSYNEQFF. CDR3 coding DNA: TGTGCCAGCATTGGGACTAGCGGTGACTCCTACAATGAGCAGTTCTTC.